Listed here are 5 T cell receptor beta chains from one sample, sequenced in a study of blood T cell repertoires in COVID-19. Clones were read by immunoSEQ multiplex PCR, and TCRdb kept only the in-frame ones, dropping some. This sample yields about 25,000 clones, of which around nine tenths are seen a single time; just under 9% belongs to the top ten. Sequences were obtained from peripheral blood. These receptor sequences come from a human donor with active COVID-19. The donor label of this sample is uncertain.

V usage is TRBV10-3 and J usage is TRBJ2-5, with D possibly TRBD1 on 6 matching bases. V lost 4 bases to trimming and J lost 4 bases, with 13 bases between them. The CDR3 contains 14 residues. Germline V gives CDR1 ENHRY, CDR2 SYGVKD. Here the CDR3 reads CAISAARGGETQYF. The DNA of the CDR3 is TGTGCCATCAGTGCTGCCAGGGGTGGAGAGACCCAGTACTTC.

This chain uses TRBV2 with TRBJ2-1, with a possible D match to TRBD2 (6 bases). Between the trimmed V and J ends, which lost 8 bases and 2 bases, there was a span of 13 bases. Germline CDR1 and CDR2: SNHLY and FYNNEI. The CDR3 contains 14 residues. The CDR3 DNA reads TGTGCCAGCGCGCAACTAGCAGCCTACAATGAGCAGTTCTTC. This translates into CASAQLAAYNEQFF.

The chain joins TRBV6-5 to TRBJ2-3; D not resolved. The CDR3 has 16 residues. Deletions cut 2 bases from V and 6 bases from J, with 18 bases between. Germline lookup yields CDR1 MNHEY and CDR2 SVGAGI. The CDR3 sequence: CASSYTHRSPRDTQYF. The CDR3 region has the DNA TGTGCCAGCAGTTACACCCACCGGTCCCCCAGGGATACGCAGTATTTT.

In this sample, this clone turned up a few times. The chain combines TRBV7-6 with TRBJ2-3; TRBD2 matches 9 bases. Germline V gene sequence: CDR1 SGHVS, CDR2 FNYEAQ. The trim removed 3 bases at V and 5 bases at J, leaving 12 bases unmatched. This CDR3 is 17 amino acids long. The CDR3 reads CASSLYGASGIQDTQYF. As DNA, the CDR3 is TGTGCCAGCAGCTTGTACGGGGCTAGCGGGATACAAGATACGCAGTATTTT.

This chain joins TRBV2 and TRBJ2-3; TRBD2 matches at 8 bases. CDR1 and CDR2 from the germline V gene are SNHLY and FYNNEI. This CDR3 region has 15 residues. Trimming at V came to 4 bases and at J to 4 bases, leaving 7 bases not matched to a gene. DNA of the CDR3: TGTGCCAGCAGTGTCCCAGCGGGAGTCTCAGATACGCAGTATTTT. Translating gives CASSVPAGVSDTQYF.